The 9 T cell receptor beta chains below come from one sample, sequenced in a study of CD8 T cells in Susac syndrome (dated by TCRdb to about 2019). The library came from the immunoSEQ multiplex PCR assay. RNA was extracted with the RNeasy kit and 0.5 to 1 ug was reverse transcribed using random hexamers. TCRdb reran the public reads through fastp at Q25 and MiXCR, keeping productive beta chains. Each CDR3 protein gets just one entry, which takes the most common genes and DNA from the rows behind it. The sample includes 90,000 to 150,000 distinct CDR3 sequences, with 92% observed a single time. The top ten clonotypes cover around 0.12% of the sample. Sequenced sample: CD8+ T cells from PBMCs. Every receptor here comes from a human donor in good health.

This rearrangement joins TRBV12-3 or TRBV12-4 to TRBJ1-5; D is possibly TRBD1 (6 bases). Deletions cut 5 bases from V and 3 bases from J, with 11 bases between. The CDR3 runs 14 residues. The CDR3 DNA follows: TGTGCCAGCAGTCTCCGGGACACCAATCAGCCCCAGCATTTT. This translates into CASSLRDTNQPQHF.

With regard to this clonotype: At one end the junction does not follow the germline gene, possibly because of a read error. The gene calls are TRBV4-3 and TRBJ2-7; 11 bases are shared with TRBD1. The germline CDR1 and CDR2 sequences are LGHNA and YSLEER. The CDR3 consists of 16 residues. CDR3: CANSQDGGQGANEQYF. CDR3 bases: TGCGCCAACAGCCAAGATGGAGGACAGGGGGCGAATGAGCAGTACTTC.

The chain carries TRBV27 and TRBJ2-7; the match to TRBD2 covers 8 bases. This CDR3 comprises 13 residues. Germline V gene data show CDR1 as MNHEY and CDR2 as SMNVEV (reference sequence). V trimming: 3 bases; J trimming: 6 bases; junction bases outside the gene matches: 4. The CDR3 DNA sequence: TGTGCCAGCAGTTTCGGGGGGGTCGGCGAGCAGTACTTC. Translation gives CASSFGGVGEQYF.

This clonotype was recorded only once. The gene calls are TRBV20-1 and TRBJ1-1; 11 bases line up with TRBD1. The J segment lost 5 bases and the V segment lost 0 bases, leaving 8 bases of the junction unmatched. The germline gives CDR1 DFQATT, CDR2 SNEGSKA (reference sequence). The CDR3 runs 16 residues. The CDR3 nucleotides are TGCAGTGCTAGAGATCGTTGGAGGGACAGGGGGACTGAAGCTTTCTTT. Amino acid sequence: CSARDRWRDRGTEAFF.

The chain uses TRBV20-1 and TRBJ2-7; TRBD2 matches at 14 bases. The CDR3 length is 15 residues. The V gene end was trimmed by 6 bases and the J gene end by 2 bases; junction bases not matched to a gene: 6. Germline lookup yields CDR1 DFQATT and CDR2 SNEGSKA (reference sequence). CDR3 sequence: CSAEGLAGVTYEQYF. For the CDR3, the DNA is TGCAGTGCGGAGGGACTAGCGGGAGTGACCTACGAGCAGTACTTC.

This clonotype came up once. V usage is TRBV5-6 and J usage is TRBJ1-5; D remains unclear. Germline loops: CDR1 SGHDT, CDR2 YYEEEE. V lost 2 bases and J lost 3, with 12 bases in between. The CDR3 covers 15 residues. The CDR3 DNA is TGTGCCAGCAGCTTTTGGGGAAGGGTCAATCAGCCCCAGCATTTT. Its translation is CASSFWGRVNQPQHF.

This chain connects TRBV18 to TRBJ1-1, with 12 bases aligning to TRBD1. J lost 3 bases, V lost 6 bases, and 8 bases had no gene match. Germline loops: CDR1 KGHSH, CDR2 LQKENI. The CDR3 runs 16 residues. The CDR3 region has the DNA TGTGCCAGCTCCCGAGGGACAGGGGGCGCGGACACTGAAGCTTTCTTT. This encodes CASSRGTGGADTEAFF.

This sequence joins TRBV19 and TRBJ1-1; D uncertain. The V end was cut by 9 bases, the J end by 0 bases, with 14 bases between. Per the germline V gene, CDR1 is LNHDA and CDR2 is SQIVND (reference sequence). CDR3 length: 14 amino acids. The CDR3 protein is CASSREGMNTEAFF. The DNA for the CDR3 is TGTGCCAGCTCACGGGAGGGAATGAACACTGAAGCTTTCTTT.

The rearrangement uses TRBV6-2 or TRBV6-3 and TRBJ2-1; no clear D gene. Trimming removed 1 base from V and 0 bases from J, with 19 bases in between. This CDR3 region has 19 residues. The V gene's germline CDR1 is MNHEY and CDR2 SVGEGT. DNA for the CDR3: TGTGCCAGCAGTTACTTGCCTCGTTATGCGAAGGGCTCCTACAATGAGCAGTTCTTC. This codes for CASSYLPRYAKGSYNEQFF.